Listed below are T cell receptor beta chains from one sample, sequenced in a study of control samples from healthy donors and cancer patients. Some clones are missing from TCRdb's copy, which holds only in-frame ones; the method was immunoSEQ multiplex PCR. The sample lists over 90,000 clones; more than 85% were seen once. What was sequenced was PBMCs. The receptors originated from a man between 60 and 75 years old with lung cancer. The conserved cysteine and the conserved F or W are not part of the CDR3 here. Some rows have no size entry. The others give once, few or many, or a class for an expanded clone.

clone size	V gene	J gene	CDR3 protein
.	TRBV6-1	TRBJ1-6	ASSESEGGLGSPLH
.	TRBV30	TRBJ1-1	AWVPRGWNTEAF
.	TRBV4-1	TRBJ1-1	ASSQDEVGNFTEAF
.	TRBV2	TRBJ1-5	ASSESQVAGQPQH
.	TRBV3-1/TRBV3-2	TRBJ2-1	ASSQDLLTVNEQF
once	TRBV7-2	TRBJ1-1	ASSLSDGTYTEAF
.	TRBV30	TRBJ1-2	AWRKGRGYT
.	TRBV6-2/TRBV6-3	TRBJ2-5	ASSKDSVQTQY
.	TRBV2	TRBJ1-3	ASRRLSGEGGNTIY
.	TRBV2	TRBJ1-2	ASSDIRDIGGYT
.	TRBV18	TRBJ1-2	ASSPAVLSNYGYT
.	TRBV18	TRBJ2-3	ASSRQRADTQY
.	TRBV5-1	TRBJ1-1	ASSLAGGRGAEAF
once	TRBV6-5	TRBJ1-4	ASSHLTGDGEKLF
few	TRBV19	TRBJ2-3	ASSRGQEGDTQY
.	TRBV30	TRBJ2-1	AWSAGTGGSNEQF
.	TRBV7-2	TRBJ1-2	ASSLKGQVLGYT
.	TRBV7-3	TRBJ1-2	ASSLISYTGATGNLFNYGYT
.	TRBV4-1	TRBJ2-4	ASSQQEFGYEKSNIQY
.	TRBV3-1/TRBV3-2	TRBJ2-5	ASSLLRVRGLGQETQY
.	TRBV10-1	TRBJ1-1	ASSESPRTEAF
few	TRBV7-6	TRBJ1-1	ASSSQMNTEAF
.	TRBV6-1	TRBJ1-2	ASSEAGQSYGYT
.	TRBV5-4	TRBJ2-5	ASSLKAGGETQY
.	TRBV29-1	TRBJ1-3	SVGGAEWGNTIY
few	TRBV6-1	TRBJ2-4	ASSEGGIAKNIQY
.	TRBV6-4	TRBJ1-2	ASSPLPGQGNYGYT
.	TRBV7-2	TRBJ1-2	ASSPRGVYGYT
.	TRBV7-2	TRBJ1-6	ASSYVDRGNSPLH
.	TRBV5-1	TRBJ1-2	ASSLIAGDNGYT
.	TRBV5-1	TRBJ2-3	ASSLGARATDTQY
.	TRBV18	TRBJ2-5	ASSPPSEGSRGTQY
.	TRBV6-6	TRBJ2-2	ATSPQGLGTGELF
.	TRBV7-3	TRBJ2-5	ASSLTFAETQY
once	TRBV24-1	TRBJ2-1	ATSDRPGQGISYNEQF
.	TRBV5-1	TRBJ2-1	ASSPGGTSSYNEQF
.	TRBV4-1	TRBJ1-2	ASSQDQTVYGYT
.	TRBV11-3	TRBJ2-1	ASSLGLGLYNEQF
.	TRBV6-5	TRBJ2-7	ASQYGVGVWYEQY
once	TRBV7-8	TRBJ1-2	ASSLLGQGAVGGYT